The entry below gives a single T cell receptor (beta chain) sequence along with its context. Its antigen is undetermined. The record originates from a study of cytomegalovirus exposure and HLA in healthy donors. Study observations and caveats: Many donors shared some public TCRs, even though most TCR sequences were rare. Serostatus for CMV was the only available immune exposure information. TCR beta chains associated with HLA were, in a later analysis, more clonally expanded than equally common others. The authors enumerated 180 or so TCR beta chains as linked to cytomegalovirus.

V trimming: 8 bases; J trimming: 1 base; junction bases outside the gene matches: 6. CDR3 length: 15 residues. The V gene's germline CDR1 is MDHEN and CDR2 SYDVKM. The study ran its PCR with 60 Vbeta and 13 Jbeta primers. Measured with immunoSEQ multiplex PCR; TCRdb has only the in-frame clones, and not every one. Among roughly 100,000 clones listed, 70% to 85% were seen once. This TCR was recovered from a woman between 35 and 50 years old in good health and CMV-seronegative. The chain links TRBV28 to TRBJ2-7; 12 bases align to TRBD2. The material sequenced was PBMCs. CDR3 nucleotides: TGTGCCAGCTCCCCGACTAGCGGGGGTTCCTACGAGCAGTACTTC. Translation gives CASSPTSGGSYEQYF.